Below, one T cell receptor (beta chain) is given with its context. The read terminates 3 residues before the CDR3 end, so the remaining end is supplied by the germline J gene. These data come from a study of T cells in women clearing cervical HPV infection. Study overall: Cases' blood sampling followed lesion detection by median approximately 150 days (90 to 200).

The data were produced by immunoSEQ multiplex PCR, yet TCRdb's version contains in-frame clones alone and is incomplete. There are some 39,000 clones in the sample, with roughly 4% held by the top ten. This CDR3 spans 16 amino acids. The V end lost 3 bases, the J end lost 1 base, and 13 bases lay between the germline ends. Germline V gives CDR1 SGHNT, CDR2 YYREEE (reference sequence). This rearrangement joins TRBV5-4 to TRBJ2-2, with D possibly TRBD2 on 6 matching bases. The sample comprised blood buffy coat. The TCR sequence derives from a woman aged 18 to 75 with a cervical HPV16 infection that either progressed to CIN3+ or cleared (not recorded which). This chain's CDR3 is CASSSSFSGNTGELFF. The CDR3 bases that were read are TGTGCCAGCAGCTCAAGTTTTAGCGGGAACACCGGGGAG.